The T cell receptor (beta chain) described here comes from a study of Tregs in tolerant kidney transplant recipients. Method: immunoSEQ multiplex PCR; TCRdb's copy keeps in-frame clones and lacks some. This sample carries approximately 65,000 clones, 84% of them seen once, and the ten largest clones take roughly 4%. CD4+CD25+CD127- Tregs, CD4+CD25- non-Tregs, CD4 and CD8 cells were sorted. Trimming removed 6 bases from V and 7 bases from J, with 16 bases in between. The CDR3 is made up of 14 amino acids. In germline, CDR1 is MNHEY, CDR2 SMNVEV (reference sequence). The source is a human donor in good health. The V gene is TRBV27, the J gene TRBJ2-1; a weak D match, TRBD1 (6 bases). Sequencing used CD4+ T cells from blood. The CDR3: CASSRQGGYNEQFF. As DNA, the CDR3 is TGTGCCAGCAGCCGTCAAGGGGGATATAATGAGCAGTTCTTC.